This entry lists 17 T cell receptor beta chains sequenced from one sample in a study of identical twins. TCRdb processed the 5' RACE reads anew with MiXCR; each CDR3 protein has one entry. The sample shows hundreds of thousands of distinct CDR3 sequences, roughly an eighth of them seen only once. The data were also submitted as part of a second study, on yellow fever vaccine responses in identical twins.

Input material: PBMCs. The receptors derive from a woman aged 18-29 years in good health.

A few counts support this clonotype. The gene calls are TRBV24-1 and TRBJ2-1, with 10 bases fitting TRBD2. The germline CDR1 and CDR2 sequences are KGHDR and SFDVKD. Trimming took 3 bases from V and 0 from J; bases not matched to a gene: 7. The CDR3 is 18 residues long. The CDR3 DNA reads TGTGCCACCAGTGATCCCACTAGCGGGAAGTTCTCCTACAATGAGCAGTTCTTC. Translated: CATSDPTSGKFSYNEQFF.

V and J are TRBV5-1 and TRBJ2-2, with D possibly TRBD1 on 5 matching bases. V lost 0 bases, J lost 13 bases, and 10 bases lay in between. Germline V gene sequence: CDR1 SGHRS, CDR2 YFSETQ. There are 12 residues in the CDR3. The CDR3 here is CASSLEGLPLFF. The CDR3 DNA reads as TGCGCCAGCAGCTTGGAGGGGCTGCCGCTGTTTTTT.

The V call is TRBV20-1, the J call TRBJ2-1; the match to TRBD2 covers 14 bases. V lost 3 bases, J lost 3 bases, and 10 bases stayed unmatched. This CDR3 region has 18 residues. CDR1 DFQATT and CDR2 SNEGSKA come from the germline V gene (reference sequence). DNA of the CDR3: TGCAGTGCTAGGGCTCCGGGACTAGCGGGGGTGTACTACAATGAGCAGTTCTTC. Translation: CSARAPGLAGVYYNEQFF.

For this clonotype: Its ends do not fully match the called genes, so a read error is possible. The chain employs TRBV2 and TRBJ1-6, with D tentatively TRBD1 (6 bases). From germline, CDR1 is SNHLY and CDR2 FYNNEI. CDR3 length: 15 amino acids. The CDR3 loop reads CASSEKGTRASPLHF. The CDR3 nucleotides read TGTGCCAGTAGTGAAAAGGGGACAAGAGCGTCACCCCTCCACTTT.

This clonotype occurred a few times. A read error may produce the germline difference seen at one junction end. This chain uses TRBV20-1 with TRBJ2-1, with 8 positions matching TRBD2. This CDR3 region has 15 residues. Germline loops: CDR1 DFQATT, CDR2 SNEGSKA (reference sequence). CDR3 loop: CSAGETGGRLYEQFF. In DNA, the CDR3 is TGCAGTGCTGGAGAGACGGGGGGGCGTTTATATGAGCAGTTCTTC.

J is TRBJ2-5 and V is TRBV29-1, with a weak D call TRBD1 (6 bases). V lost 8 bases and J 4 bases, leaving 23 bases between the germline ends. This CDR3 comprises 15 residues. CDR1 is SQVTM, CDR2 ANQGSEA, per germline. The CDR3 sequence: CSYKQVTGTPETQYF. In DNA form, the CDR3 reads TGCAGCTACAAACAAGTCACAGGGACCCCAGAGACCCAGTACTTC.

The V call is TRBV7-9, the J call TRBJ2-6, with a tentative D call TRBD2 (5 bases). There are 15 residues in the CDR3. Deletions cut 3 bases from V and 0 bases from J, with 6 bases between. Germline V gene sequence: CDR1 SEHNR, CDR2 FQNEAQ (reference sequence). The chain's CDR3 is CASSFGNSGANVLTF. The CDR3 nucleotides are TGTGCCAGCAGCTTCGGGAACTCTGGGGCCAACGTCCTGACTTTC.

Concerning this clonotype itself: A read error may be the cause here, since a much bigger clone is one base away. In this CDR3 the conserved last residue, phenylalanine or tryptophan, is missing, so a read error is likely. The rearrangement uses TRBV10-3 and TRBJ2-2; TRBD2 matches at 10 bases. Germline CDR1 reads ENHRY; CDR2 reads SYGVKD. The CDR3 loop spans 14 amino acids. Trimming took 7 bases from V and 4 from J; bases not matched to a gene: 3. The CDR3 region has the DNA TGTGCCATCACTAGCGGGAGAGGCACCGGGGAGCTGTTTTTA. Translating it yields CAITSGRGTGELFL.

This clonotype was found a few times. V usage is TRBV14 and J usage is TRBJ2-7, with TRBD2 as a possible D gene (6 bases). CDR3 size: 15 residues. Germline lookup yields CDR1 SGHDN and CDR2 FVKESK. Trimming removed 0 bases from V and 5 bases from J, with 14 bases in between. Here the CDR3 DNA reads TGTGCCAGCAGCCAAGAATTTCTAGCGAGAGACGAGCAGTACTTC. Residues: CASSQEFLARDEQYF.

There are a few counts of this clonotype. The gene calls are TRBV6-1 and TRBJ2-1; the match to TRBD2 covers 13 bases. Trimming at V came to 7 bases and at J to 2 bases, leaving 5 bases not matched to a gene. Germline V gene data show CDR1 as MNHNS and CDR2 as SASEGT. The CDR3 totals 16 residues. For the CDR3, the DNA is TGTGCCAGCAACCTACTAGCGGGAGGGCCCTACAATGAGCAGTTCTTC. This translates into CASNLLAGGPYNEQFF.

V gene TRBV27 combines with J gene TRBJ1-6, with D tentatively TRBD1 (6 bases). Germline values: CDR1 MNHEY, CDR2 SMNVEV (reference sequence). Trimming took 5 bases from V and 9 from J, leaving 20 bases between them. The CDR3 has 16 residues. CDR3 residues: CASSASQGGLVSPLHF. For the CDR3, the DNA is TGTGCCAGCAGTGCATCCCAAGGGGGATTGGTTTCACCCCTCCACTTT.

This rearrangement joins TRBV10-3 to TRBJ1-6, with D possibly being TRBD1 (6 bases). The germline CDR1 and CDR2 sequences are ENHRY and SYGVKD. V was cut by 6 bases and J by 6 bases, with 18 bases left in between. The length of the CDR3 is 16 residues. The CDR3 reads CAISLTGPGINSPLHF. In DNA, the CDR3 is TGTGCCATCAGCTTGACAGGACCGGGAATTAATTCACCCCTCCACTTT.

V usage is TRBV9 and J usage is TRBJ2-1; D unclear. CDR1 SGDLS and CDR2 YYNGEE come from the germline V gene. V lost 6 bases and J lost 0, with 16 bases in between. This CDR3 spans 16 amino acids. CDR3 loop: CASNSGVYNSYNEQFF. CDR3 DNA sequence: TGTGCCAGCAACTCTGGTGTCTATAACTCCTACAATGAGCAGTTCTTC.

This clonotype appeared a few times. The rearrangement links TRBV6-5 to TRBJ2-3; no clear D gene. Trimming stripped 0 bases from V and 0 bases from J, with 10 bases between. Germline V CDR1 and CDR2: MNHEY, SVGAGI. The CDR3 is 16 residues long. The CDR3 region has the DNA TGTGCCAGCAGTTACTCGAAGCTCTTAAGCACAGATACGCAGTATTTT. Amino acids: CASSYSKLLSTDTQYF.

In this sample, this clonotype turned up a few times. The chain links TRBV20-1 to TRBJ1-6, with no clear D. The CDR3 sequence is 12 residues long. V shed 1 base and J shed 6 bases, with 4 bases lying between them. In germline, CDR1 is DFQATT, CDR2 SNEGSKA (reference sequence). CDR3 DNA: TGCAGTGCTAGAGGTGTTAATTCACCCCTCCACTTT. Translation: CSARGVNSPLHF.

The rearrangement uses TRBV24-1 and TRBJ2-6, with D perhaps matching TRBD2 (6 bases). The V and J ends lost 3 bases and 2 bases respectively, with 13 bases between them. The germline V gene has CDR1 KGHDR and CDR2 SFDVKD. The CDR3 has 17 residues. In DNA form, the CDR3 reads TGTGCCACCAGTGATCCCGTTGGGGGGACTGGGGCCAACGTCCTGACTTTC. It yields the protein CATSDPVGGTGANVLTF.

This clonotype was seen more than once but under ten times. Here the CDR3 reads CATTLGGGFTDTQYF. CDR3 coding DNA: TGTGCCACCACCCTGGGAGGGGGTTTCACAGATACGCAGTATTTT. The rearrangement links TRBV12-3 or TRBV12-4 to TRBJ2-3; D may be TRBD2 (7 bases). V lost 10 bases and J 2 bases, leaving 19 bases between the germline ends. CDR3 length: 15 residues.